Shown below are 10 T cell receptor beta chains from a single sample sequenced in a study of blood T cell repertoires in COVID-19 (TCRdb year 2020). The library came from the immunoSEQ multiplex PCR assay. Sourced from immuneACCESS, this table was stored by TCRdb with only in-frame sequences that have V and J called. A share of the clones is absent; for the studies checked, an unresolved V gene accounts for under half, and the remainder has no known explanation. This sample gives around 100,000 clones in total; 80% to 85% of them show up just once. Clones ranked in the top ten supply roughly 8.2% of the sample. Sequenced input: peripheral blood. All receptors derive from a man between 65 and 79 years old with acute or convalescent COVID-19.

The J gene is TRBJ1-2, the V gene TRBV27; perhaps TRBD1 as D (6 bases). The germline CDR1 and CDR2 sequences are MNHEY and SMNVEV (reference sequence). Trimming shortened V by 5 bases and J by 8 bases, and 18 bases separated the two germline ends. This CDR3 is built from 14 residues. The CDR3 region has the DNA TGTGCCAGCAGTAAGGCAGGGGCTTCTGACGGCTACACCTTC. It is translated as CASSKAGASDGYTF.

The V gene is TRBV7-9, the J gene TRBJ1-4, with 9 bases aligning to TRBD1. V shed 3 bases and J 5 bases; nucleotides not matched to a gene: 1. The CDR3 consists of 14 residues. Germline V lookup: CDR1 SEHNR, CDR2 FQNEAQ (reference sequence). The CDR3 region is CASSFGQGNEKLFF. The CDR3 DNA sequence: TGTGCCAGCAGCTTCGGACAGGGGAATGAAAAACTGTTTTTT.

This clone was counted once. The chain carries TRBV6-5 and TRBJ1-2; a weak D match, TRBD1 (6 bases). Germline-derived CDR1 and CDR2 are MNHEY and SVGAGI. The CDR3 consists of 15 residues. V lost 5 bases and J 4 bases, leaving 17 bases between the germline ends. The CDR3 DNA reads as TGTGCCAGCAGTCCTTACGTTGGACAGACCTATGGCTACACCTTC. Its translation is CASSPYVGQTYGYTF.

V is TRBV5-1 and J is TRBJ2-3; possibly TRBD1 for D (6 bases). This CDR3 comprises 15 residues. With 0 bases removed from V and 2 bases from J, the gap between germline ends came to 10 bases. Germline CDR1 is SGHRS and CDR2 is YFSETQ. CDR3: CASSLGGQSTDTQYF. Written as DNA, the CDR3 is TGCGCCAGCAGCTTGGGGGGGCAGTCCACAGATACGCAGTATTTT.

This chain links TRBV7-2 with TRBJ1-1; the match to TRBD1 covers 10 bases. Germline loops: CDR1 SGHTA, CDR2 FQGNSA. CDR3 length: 15 residues. The V gene end was trimmed by 1 base and the J gene end by 5 bases; junction bases not matched to a gene: 4. DNA of the CDR3: TGTGCCAGCAGCTTAGGAGACAGGGGGCTTACTGAAGCTTTCTTT. As protein: CASSLGDRGLTEAFF. Combining the CDR3 with reference TRBV7-2 and TRBJ1-1 gives the whole variable domain GAGVSQSPSNKVTEKGKDVELRCDPISGHTALYWYRQSLGQGLEFLIYFQGNSAPDKSGLPSDRFSAERTGGSVSTLTIQRTQQEDSAVYLCASSLGDRGLTEAFFGQGTRLTVV.

This chain joins TRBV18 and TRBJ1-6; D call uncertain. This CDR3 contains 15 residues. Germline V gives CDR1 KGHSH, CDR2 LQKENI. With 2 bases removed from V and 5 bases from J, the gap between germline ends came to 10 bases. The DNA of the CDR3 is TGTGCCAGCTCACCATCGGGTCAAGATAATTCACCCCTCCACTTT. Encoded protein: CASSPSGQDNSPLHF.

The chain uses TRBV27 and TRBJ1-5; 8 bases match TRBD1. The germline CDR1 and CDR2 sequences are MNHEY and SMNVEV (reference sequence). CDR3 size: 17 residues. Germline trimming cut 4 bases from V and 3 bases from J; bases unmatched to any gene: 11. The CDR3 is CASSSYPGQEHNQPQHF. CDR3 coding DNA: TGTGCCAGCAGTTCGTATCCGGGACAGGAGCACAATCAGCCCCAGCATTTT.

The rearrangement uses TRBV5-6 and TRBJ1-4; D is unclear. V lost 4 bases to trimming and J lost 1 base, with 11 bases between them. The CDR3 consists of 15 residues. In germline, CDR1 is SGHDT, CDR2 YYEEEE. Here the CDR3 DNA reads TGTGCCAGCAGCCTAAGAGGGCAAACTAATGAAAAACTGTTTTTT. This gives the protein CASSLRGQTNEKLFF.

DNA for the CDR3: TGTGCCACCAGCAGAGCCTCCCGGACTCAAGAGACCCAGTACTTC. This codes for CATSRASRTQETQYF. This chain links TRBV15 with TRBJ2-5; possible D gene TRBD2, 5 bases. This CDR3 comprises 15 residues. V was cut by 1 base and J by 2 bases, with 11 bases left in between. Germline lookup yields CDR1 LNHNV and CDR2 YYDKDF (reference sequence).

The genes are TRBV18 and TRBJ1-5; TRBD1 agrees at 8 bases. The CDR3 extends over 13 amino acids. After removal of 8 bases from V and 2 bases from J, the junction contained 2 bases not matched to a gene. Germline V gene data show CDR1 as KGHSH and CDR2 as LQKENI. In DNA form, the CDR3 reads TGTGCCAGCGCACAGGGGGGCAATCAGCCCCAGCATTTT. Protein: CASAQGGNQPQHF.